This TCR beta chain was profiled in a study of breast tumors, draining lymph nodes, adjacent tissues. CDR1 and CDR2 (germline): SGDLS, YYNGEE. V was cut by 4 bases and J by 1 base, with 11 bases left in between. The CDR3 runs 15 residues. Study findings and constraints: Tumor repertoires ranked between lymph nodes and nontumor tissue in diversity, with V and J gene preferences.

Points on this clonotype: Its antigen remains unknown.

TCRdb itself ran the multiplex PCR reads through MiXCR, one entry per CDR3 protein. Altogether 15,000 to 20,000 distinct CDR3 sequences are present, roughly 63% being singletons, with the ten largest covering approximately 20%. The sequence came from a female donor with breast cancer. Some clones in this sample may be carry-over from other donors' samples. Material: tumor-adjacent breast tissue. J is TRBJ2-2 and V is TRBV9; the D gene is possibly TRBD1 (6 bases). CDR3 bases: TGTGCCAGCAGCAAGGGACAAGTGAACACCGGGGAGCTGTTTTTT. Translated: CASSKGQVNTGELFF.